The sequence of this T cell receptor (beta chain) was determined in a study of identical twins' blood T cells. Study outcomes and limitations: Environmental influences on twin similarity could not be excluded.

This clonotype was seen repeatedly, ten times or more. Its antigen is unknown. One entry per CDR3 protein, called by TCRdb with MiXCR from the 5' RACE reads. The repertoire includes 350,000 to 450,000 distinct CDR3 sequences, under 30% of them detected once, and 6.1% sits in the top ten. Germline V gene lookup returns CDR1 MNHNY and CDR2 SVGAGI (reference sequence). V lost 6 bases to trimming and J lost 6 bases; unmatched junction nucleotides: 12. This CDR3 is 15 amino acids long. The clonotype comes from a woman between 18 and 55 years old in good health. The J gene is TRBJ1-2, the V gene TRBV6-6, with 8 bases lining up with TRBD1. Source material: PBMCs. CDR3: CASRYGRTGKNGYTF. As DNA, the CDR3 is TGTGCCAGCAGATATGGGCGGACAGGGAAGAATGGCTACACCTTC.